Included here is one T cell receptor (beta chain) sequence, with context. There is no known antigen for this receptor. Base qualities are not provided; no much larger clone lies one nucleotide away. The sample is drawn from a study of OX40 agonist ivuxolimab in advanced cancers. Study-wide context: Ivuxolimab was an agonistic, fully human IgG2 monoclonal antibody directed against OX40 (CD134), a costimulatory receptor. In the dose-escalation cohort, roughly four fifths of patients were male, and the mean age was approximately 64 years, with a range of roughly 20 to 80. Among the roughly 50 dose-escalation patients, around 19 had hepatocellular carcinoma, approximately 15 melanoma, 9 renal cell carcinoma and 9 head and neck cancer. Partial responses occurred in three dose-escalation patients, of whom one had hepatocellular carcinoma and two had cutaneous melanoma. The paper covers the monotherapy dose-escalation part of the phase I ivuxolimab trial, which included N = 52 patients. Intravenous ivuxolimab was administered to patients every 2 weeks at six dose levels: 0.01, 0.1, 0.3, 1.5, 3 and 10 mg/kg. Prior anti-PD-1, anti-PD-L1 or anti-CTLA-4 therapy was permitted, and about two fifths of dose-escalation patients had received checkpoint inhibitors. Peripheral TCRbeta sequencing aimed to test whether ivuxolimab altered TCR sequence diversity and caused clonal T-cell expansion.

For sequencing of the TCRbeta CDR3 region, genomic DNA was extracted from the sorted cells. TCRbeta CDR3 regions were sequenced using the immunoSEQ Assay. TCRdb's version of the immuneACCESS table is confined to in-frame rearrangements and falls short of the full clone set. An unresolved V gene accounts for under half of the shortfall where checked; the remainder is of unknown origin. The table for this sample lists around 30,000 clones; about four fifths of them were counted only once. Less than 25% of the sample rests with the top ten. V and J are trimmed by 6 bases and 5 bases, and the gene matches miss 5 bases of the junction. From the cysteine through the phenylalanine, the CDR3 covers 13 amino acids. The read is trimmed to its CDR3 DNA, 39 bases read in frame from base 1. CDR1 and CDR2, per the germline V gene (reference sequence), are MNHEY and SMNVEV. The trial excluded patients who had a history of autoimmune disease or who were on systemic immunosuppression. Peripheral blood for TCR sequencing was collected from all dose cohorts at baseline, on cycle 4 day 1, and on cycle 7 day 1. The samples were drawn from a first-in-human, open-label, multicenter phase I dose-escalation trial of ivuxolimab. The trial enrolled adults with locally advanced or metastatic head and neck squamous cell, hepatocellular, melanoma or renal cell carcinoma. Before TCR sequencing, CD4+ and CD8+ T cells were separately sorted from peripheral blood.

Study-level results and caveats: On average, CD8+ T cells showed more expanded clones than CD4+ T cells after ivuxolimab. Low levels of normalized T-cell clonal expansion were also seen in some patients who did not respond. Partial responders in the 0.1-3.0 mg/kg groups had among the lowest normalized peripheral clonal expansion, especially among CD8+ T cells. The antigen specificity of the clonally expanded peripheral T cells was not determined. At doses of 0.1 to 3.0 mg/kg, clonal expansion of both CD4+ and CD8+ T cells in blood was seen between baseline and week 6.

The chain is made from TRBV27 and TRBJ2-3, with 7 bases aligning to TRBD2. The source material was CD4+ or CD8+ T cells sorted from blood, sampled in a trial of the OX40 agonist ivuxolimab. This clonotype was sampled from an adult with an advanced solid tumor such as melanoma, head and neck, liver or kidney cancer. The DNA sequence is given as TGTGCCAGCAGGACCCTAGCGGTAGATACGCAGTATTTT. Translated, this gives CASRTLAVDTQYF.